The TCR beta chain under discussion was sequenced for a study of T cells expressing NK-cell markers. Study-level background: Repertoires of TCR beta were obtained from T cells sorted as CD3+CD56+NKG2C+, CD3+CD56+NKG2C- and CD3+CD56-NKG2C+.

TCRdb re-called the 5' RACE reads; one entry per CDR3 protein, DNA not given. The table lists approximately 550,000 distinct CDR3 sequences. The CDR3 runs 12 residues. Germline loops: CDR1 DFQATT, CDR2 SNEGSKA (reference sequence). The source of this sequence is a man between 18 and 29 years old in good health. The chain is built from TRBV20-1 and TRBJ2-7. The sample consisted of blood T cells: a sorted CD56 or NKG2C T cell subset, CD4+ or CD8+ T cells, or bulk PBMC T cells (not recorded which). The CDR3 protein is CSVEPGTHEQYF.